This T cell receptor (beta chain) was found in a study of shared clonotypes between healthy human individuals. The protocol was immunoSEQ multiplex PCR, while the TCRdb copy is restricted to in-frame clones and leaves out a portion. The sample carries approximately 2.4 million clones, around 95% recorded once. Germline V CDR1 and CDR2: SGHRS, YFSETQ. The CDR3 runs 17 residues. V was cut by 0 bases and J by 2 bases, with 14 bases left in between. The sequencing sample was made of naive CD4+ T cells sorted from blood. Subset given: CD45RA+ positively selected. This TCR came from a man aged 18-30 years in good health. The rearrangement uses TRBV5-1 and TRBJ2-2; D perhaps matches TRBD2 (6 bases). CDR3 loop: CASSLAVTRKNTGELFF. The CDR3 coding sequence is TGCGCCAGCAGCTTGGCCGTGACTAGGAAAAACACCGGGGAGCTGTTTTTT.